A selection of T cell receptor beta chains follows, all from one sample in a study of OX40 agonist ivuxolimab in advanced cancers. Libraries were prepared by immunoSEQ multiplex PCR; TCRdb keeps only in-frame clonotypes and omits some of them. The sample consists of approximately 70,000 clones, roughly 84% of them appearing once. The sample in question was CD4+ or CD8+ T cells sorted from blood, obtained in a trial of the OX40 agonist ivuxolimab. These receptor sequences come from an adult with an advanced solid tumor such as melanoma, head and neck, liver or kidney cancer. Both conserved end residues are part of each CDR3.

J: TRBJ1-1
V: TRBV7-9
CDR3: CASSLGGVGGFNTEAFF

J: TRBJ2-1
V: TRBV11-2
CDR3: CASRLGGLSYNEQFF

J: TRBJ2-5
V: TRBV12-5
CDR3: CASGFGGTQTQYF

J: TRBJ2-1
V: TRBV2
CDR3: CASKGRLSDANEQFF

J: TRBJ2-2
V: TRBV6-5
CDR3: CASSRDTSNTGELFF

J: TRBJ1-3
V: TRBV6-5
CDR3: CASSYDTSSSGNTIYF

J: TRBJ1-3
V: TRBV7-8
CDR3: CASSPPGRLGNTIYF

J: TRBJ1-5
V: TRBV6-6
CDR3: CASSEESNQPQHF

J: TRBJ2-4
V: TRBV7-7
CDR3: CASSPWGRKNIQYF

J: TRBJ2-7
V: TRBV4-1
CDR3: CASSQDPMGTVTYEQYF

J: TRBJ2-3
V: TRBV6-6
CDR3: CASSGGGADTQYF

J: TRBJ2-5
V: TRBV7-2
CDR3: CASSLVGPAETQYF

J: TRBJ2-5
V: TRBV9
CDR3: CASSVNLQETQYF

J: TRBJ1-4
V: TRBV9
CDR3: CASSVEGGLNEKLFF

J: TRBJ1-3
V: TRBV5-4
CDR3: CASSIDGNSGNTIYF

J: TRBJ2-2
V: TRBV7-9
CDR3: CASSLTGTTNTGELFF

J: TRBJ2-5
V: TRBV5-6
CDR3: CASSSTSGRETQYF

J: TRBJ2-5
V: TRBV5-6
CDR3: CASSLTQRAFQETQYF

J: TRBJ1-1
V: TRBV6-4
CDR3: CASNRGQGTEAFF

J: TRBJ2-5
V: TRBV18
CDR3: CASSPSLAGGAETQYF

J: TRBJ2-7
V: TRBV11-2
CDR3: CASSLGGGVYNEQYF

J: TRBJ1-5
V: TRBV5-5
CDR3: CASSPTRTGNNQPQHF

J: TRBJ2-1
V: TRBV28
CDR3: CASSPHINEQFF

J: TRBJ1-1
V: TRBV11-2
CDR3: CASSPGRGNTEAFF

J: TRBJ1-5
V: TRBV18
CDR3: CASSPQGDQPQHF

J: TRBJ2-3
V: TRBV2
CDR3: CASSEVRRTDTQYF

J: TRBJ2-1
V: TRBV15
CDR3: CATSRGDRVTYNEQFF

J: TRBJ2-5
V: TRBV5-6
CDR3: CASSAPGRVDETQYF

J: TRBJ1-5
V: TRBV7-9
CDR3: CASRGLSTNQPQHF

J: TRBJ1-1
V: TRBV5-1
CDR3: CASSPGSGRNTEAFF

J: TRBJ1-6
V: TRBV14
CDR3: CASSSQRTESLRSSYNSPLHF

J: TRBJ2-7
V: TRBV7-9
CDR3: CASSSTRGLEQYF

J: TRBJ2-1
V: TRBV27
CDR3: CASSLKERRAYNEQFF

J: TRBJ1-1
V: TRBV7-8
CDR3: CASSLVKGSNTEAFF

J: TRBJ2-2
V: TRBV4-1
CDR3: CASSQDIMKKDGELFF

J: TRBJ1-1
V: TRBV5-1
CDR3: CASSLGTTNTEAFF

J: TRBJ1-5
V: TRBV7-2
CDR3: CASSFDGTGVGSNQPQHF

J: TRBJ2-5
V: TRBV9
CDR3: CASSVALGGLTQETQYF

J: TRBJ1-2
V: TRBV5-1
CDR3: CASSLGDRTSGYTF

J: TRBJ1-1
V: TRBV28
CDR3: CASSLRQGSKEAFF

J: TRBJ2-4
V: TRBV6-1
CDR3: CASSKQDGQNIQYF

J: TRBJ2-3
V: TRBV12-5
CDR3: CASGDRFDTQYF